These T cell receptor beta chains were read from a single sample in a study of blood T cell repertoires in COVID-19. Here immunoSEQ multiplex PCR was the method, and the copy in TCRdb shows in-frame clones only, minus some. The profile shows about 50,000 clones, 86% of them singletons. The specimen sequenced was peripheral blood. Source of these receptors: a woman aged 60-75 years with acute or convalescent COVID-19. Each CDR3 is given with its conserved first and last residue. The D gene is left open where the match is weak.

d_gene	v_gene	j_gene	CDR3aa	CDR3nt
.	TRBV13	TRBJ2-3	CASRRTGTSTDTQYF	TGTGCCAGCAGGAGAACAGGGACCAGCACAGATACGCAGTATTTT
TRBD1	TRBV28	TRBJ1-5	CASSLSGTGNQPQHF	TGTGCCAGCAGTTTATCCGGGACAGGGAATCAGCCCCAGCATTTT
TRBD1	TRBV18	TRBJ2-7	CASSRGTGKDEQYF	TGTGCCAGCTCACGCGGGACAGGGAAAGACGAGCAGTACTTC
.	TRBV10-2	TRBJ2-5	CASSVRAGEETQYF	TGCGCCAGCAGTGTGAGGGCAGGGGAAGAGACCCAGTACTTC
.	TRBV5-5	TRBJ1-2	CASTQGALANYGYTF	TGTGCCAGCACCCAAGGGGCCCTAGCTAACTATGGCTACACCTTC
TRBD1	TRBV20-1	TRBJ1-6	CSASKTGALGSPLHF	TGCAGTGCTAGTAAAACAGGGGCTTTGGGTTCACCCCTCCACTTT
TRBD1	TRBV9	TRBJ1-1	CASGGQMNTEAFF	TGTGCCAGCGGGGGACAGATGAACACTGAAGCTTTCTTT
.	TRBV7-3	TRBJ2-2	CASSLTSDTGELFF	TGTGCCAGCAGCTTAACGTCAGACACCGGGGAGCTGTTTTTT
TRBD1	TRBV4-1	TRBJ1-4	CASSQGQGSGEEKLFF	TGCGCCAGCAGCCAAGGACAGGGATCAGGCGAGGAAAAACTGTTTTTT
.	TRBV6-2/TRBV6-3	TRBJ1-1	CASSYSSFAEAFF	TGTGCCAGCAGTTACTCGAGCTTCGCTGAAGCTTTCTTT
.	TRBV25-1	TRBJ1-2	CASSELSKQGKGYTF	TGTGCCAGCAGTGAATTAAGTAAACAGGGCAAGGGCTACACCTTC
TRBD2	TRBV9	TRBJ2-5	CASSVGSGGVGETQYF	TGTGCCAGCAGCGTAGGCTCTGGGGGGGTAGGGGAGACCCAGTACTTC
.	TRBV6-1	TRBJ1-4	CASSEGRVNEKLFF	TGTGCCAGCAGTGAGGGCAGGGTTAATGAAAAACTGTTTTTT
.	TRBV27	TRBJ1-2	CASSPGLRVQGYTF	TGTGCCAGCAGTCCCGGGTTGAGGGTTCAGGGCTACACCTTC
.	TRBV2	TRBJ1-5	CASSNSWENQPQHF	TGTGCCAGCAGTAATAGTTGGGAGAATCAGCCCCAGCATTTT
TRBD2	TRBV6-5	TRBJ2-7	CASSGTSGAYEQYF	TGTGCCAGCAGCGGGACTAGCGGGGCCTACGAGCAGTACTTC
.	TRBV5-1	TRBJ1-4	CASSLVTGSATNEKLFF	TGCGCCAGCAGCTTGGTGACGGGTTCTGCAACTAATGAAAAACTGTTTTTT
.	TRBV5-1	TRBJ1-1	CASSRGRQVANTEAFF	TGCGCCAGCAGCCGGGGTAGACAGGTGGCGAACACTGAAGCTTTCTTT
TRBD1	TRBV27	TRBJ1-5	CASSVTGGSNQPQHF	TGTGCCAGCAGCGTGACAGGGGGTAGCAATCAGCCCCAGCATTTT
.	TRBV14	TRBJ2-7	CASSQGPSRYEQYF	TGTGCCAGCAGCCAAGGTCCTAGCAGATACGAGCAGTACTTC
TRBD1	TRBV19	TRBJ1-1	CASSILLFGQGNTEAFF	TGTGCCAGTAGTATACTCCTCTTCGGACAGGGGAACACTGAAGCTTTCTTT
TRBD1	TRBV6-5	TRBJ2-4	CASQPGTGGHIQYF	TGTGCCAGCCAACCCGGGACAGGGGGCCACATTCAGTACTTC
.	TRBV5-1	TRBJ1-6	CASSFYQGRNNSPLHF	TGCGCCAGCAGCTTTTACCAGGGCCGTAATAATTCACCCCTCCACTTT
.	TRBV5-4	TRBJ2-5	CASSLGGSGIKETQYF	TGTGCCAGCAGCTTGGGCGGTTCAGGGATTAAAGAGACCCAGTACTTC
TRBD1	TRBV19	TRBJ2-3	CASTGQGARGTQYF	TGTGCCAGTACTGGACAGGGGGCACGGGGTACGCAGTATTTT
TRBD1	TRBV6-1	TRBJ2-1	CASSEAGQGGGYEQFF	TGTGCCAGCAGTGAAGCCGGACAGGGGGGTGGCTATGAGCAGTTCTTC